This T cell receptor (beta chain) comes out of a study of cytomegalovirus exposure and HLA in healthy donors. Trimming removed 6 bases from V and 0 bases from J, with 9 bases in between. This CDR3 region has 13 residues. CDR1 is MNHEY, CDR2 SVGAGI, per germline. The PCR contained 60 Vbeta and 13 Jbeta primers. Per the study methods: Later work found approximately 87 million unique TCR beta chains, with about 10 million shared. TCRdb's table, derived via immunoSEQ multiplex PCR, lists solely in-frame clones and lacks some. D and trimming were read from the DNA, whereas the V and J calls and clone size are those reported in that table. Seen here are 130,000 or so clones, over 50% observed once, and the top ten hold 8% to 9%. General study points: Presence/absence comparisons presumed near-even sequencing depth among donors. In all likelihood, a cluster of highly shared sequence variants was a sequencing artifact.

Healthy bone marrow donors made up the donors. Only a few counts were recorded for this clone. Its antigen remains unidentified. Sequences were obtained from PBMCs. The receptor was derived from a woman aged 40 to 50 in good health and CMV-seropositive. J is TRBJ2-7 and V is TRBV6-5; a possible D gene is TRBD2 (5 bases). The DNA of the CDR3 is TGTGCCAGCAGCTGGACTGACTCCTACGAGCAGTACTTC. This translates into CASSWTDSYEQYF.